Presented here are 29 T cell receptor beta chains from one specimen sequenced in a study of identical twins. TCRdb passed the 5' RACE reads through MiXCR, listing each CDR3 protein once. Among more than 1.5 million distinct CDR3 sequences listed, 25% to 35% were seen once. The sample comprised cord blood. All receptors derive from a newborn girl in good health.

In this sample, this clonotype turned up a few times. V is TRBV7-9 and J is TRBJ1-2; D not resolved. V lost 1 base and J lost 5, with 14 bases in between. Germline values: CDR1 SEHNR, CDR2 FQNEAQ (reference sequence). The CDR3 runs 15 residues. The CDR3 spells CASSLEVPFGYGYTF. The CDR3 coding sequence is TGTGCCAGCAGCTTAGAGGTGCCTTTCGGGTATGGCTACACCTTC.

A few counts support this clonotype. V is TRBV2 and J is TRBJ2-1; TRBD2 agrees at 9 bases. Germline V CDR1 and CDR2: SNHLY, FYNNEI. The V and J ends lost 3 bases and 10 bases, in that order; junction bases with no gene match: 13. This CDR3 has 16 amino acids. Here the CDR3 DNA reads TGTGCCAGCAGTGAGGGGAGGCGGGAGGGCCAGGAGGAGCAGTTCTTC. Amino acid sequence: CASSEGRREGQEEQFF.

This clonotype was seen more than once but under ten times. The chain recombines TRBV24-1 with TRBJ1-2, with no clear D. The CDR3 extends over 16 amino acids. The germline V gene encodes CDR1 KGHDR and CDR2 SFDVKD. V was clipped by 4 bases and J by 8 bases, with 22 bases between them. The CDR3 region is CATSDRTGRSPKGYTF. The CDR3 DNA follows: TGTGCCACCAGTGACCGGACCGGACGTAGTCCTAAGGGCTACACCTTC.

The gene calls are TRBV6-6 and TRBJ2-2, with TRBD1 identical over 7 bases. The V gene end was trimmed by 7 bases and the J gene end by 5 bases; junction bases not matched to a gene: 13. Per the germline V gene, CDR1 is MNHNY and CDR2 is SVGAGI (reference sequence). The CDR3 loop spans 16 amino acids. In DNA, the CDR3 is TGTGCCAGCACCATAGGGGGTACAGGGGAGACCGGGGAGCTGTTTTTT. Protein sequence: CASTIGGTGETGELFF.

This clonotype was picked up a small number of times. This chain links TRBV6-6 with TRBJ1-1, with D possibly matching TRBD1 (5 bases). V was cut by 4 bases and J by 6 bases, with 12 bases left in between. The CDR3 contains 13 residues. Per the germline V gene, CDR1 is MNHNY and CDR2 is SVGAGI (reference sequence). The CDR3 nucleotides read TGTGCCAGCAGTTGGGGGACCGTCGCTGAAGCTTTCTTT. Protein sequence: CASSWGTVAEAFF.

J is TRBJ1-2 and V is TRBV4-1, with D tentatively TRBD1 (5 bases). This CDR3 contains 14 residues. V was clipped by 3 bases and J by 4 bases, with 12 bases between them. Germline-derived CDR1 and CDR2 are MGHRA and YSYEKL. DNA of the CDR3: TGCGCCAGCAGCCAGAACCAGGGAATCTATGGCTACACCTTC. This sequence encodes CASSQNQGIYGYTF.

This rearrangement joins TRBV4-1 to TRBJ2-1; a possible D gene is TRBD2 (6 bases). The CDR3 runs to 19 residues. Germline-derived CDR1 and CDR2 are MGHRA and YSYEKL. V lost 1 base and J lost 8, with 27 bases in between. CDR3 in DNA: TGCGCCAGCAGCCAAGTTTTCCGGACTAATTTATCGAAGGGCTATGAGCAGTTCTTC. Translating gives CASSQVFRTNLSKGYEQFF.

On this clonotype: The germline gene is not matched at one end of the junction; a read error may be the cause. The chain carries TRBV7-9 and TRBJ2-3; D tentatively fits TRBD1 or TRBD2 (7 bases each). CDR1 is SEHNR, CDR2 FQNEAQ, per germline (reference sequence). CDR3 length equals 15 residues. This CDR3 is CASSTHGLGTDMQYF. CDR3 DNA: TGTGCCAGCAGCACCCACGGACTAGGGACAGATATGCAGTATTTT. The variable domain in full, with the rest retrieved from reference TRBV7-9 and TRBJ2-3, is DTGVSQNPRHKITKRGQNVTFRCDPISEHNRLYWYRQTLGQGPEFLTYFQNEAQLEKSRLLSDRFSAERPKGSFSTLEIQRTEQGDSAMYLCASSTHGLGTDMQYFGPGTRLTVL.

To note about this clonotype: This may be a read error: a much more frequent sequence differs by one nucleotide. The chain joins TRBV10-1 to TRBJ2-3, with D possibly called TRBD1 or TRBD2 (5 bases each). The CDR3 is 13 residues long. From germline, CDR1 is WNHNN and CDR2 SYGVQD (reference sequence). V lost 3 bases and J 4 bases, leaving 8 bases between the germline ends. The CDR3 DNA is TGCGCCAGCAGTGATACGGGGCCAGATACGCAGTATTTT. This translates into CASSDTGPDTQYF.

In this sample, this clonotype turned up a few times. The gene calls are TRBV4-2 and TRBJ2-3; D is possibly TRBD2 (6 bases). Germline CDR1 and CDR2: LGHNA and YNFKEQ. This CDR3 region has 17 residues. V gave up 2 bases and J gave up 1 base, with 16 bases separating them. The CDR3 region has the DNA TGTGCCAGCAGCCAACGGGACTGGGGTAGCGGCACAGATACGCAGTATTTT. Its translation is CASSQRDWGSGTDTQYF.

In this sample, this clonotype turned up a few times. The CDR3 protein is CASSSTHETQYF. CDR3 nucleotides: TGTGCCAGCAGTTCCACTCATGAGACCCAGTACTTC. V and J are TRBV6-5 and TRBJ2-5; D is ambiguous. Germline V gives CDR1 MNHEY, CDR2 SVGAGI. V was shortened by 4 bases and J by 5 bases, with 8 bases between the two germline ends. This CDR3 is 12 amino acids long.

The genes are TRBV4-2 and TRBJ2-1; TRBD2 matches at 8 bases. The germline CDR1 and CDR2 sequences are LGHNA and YNFKEQ. There are 16 residues in the CDR3. V lost 0 bases, J lost 8 bases, and 9 bases stayed unmatched. The CDR3 DNA reads as TGTGCCAGCAGCCAAGACACGGGAGGGCCTGTGTATGAGCAGTTCTTC. Protein sequence: CASSQDTGGPVYEQFF.

The gene calls are TRBV7-2 and TRBJ1-5, with 12 bases aligning to TRBD1. CDR3 length: 16 residues. Germline V gene data show CDR1 as SGHTA and CDR2 as FQGNSA. Trimming took 0 bases from V and 6 from J; bases not matched to a gene: 3. CDR3 region: CASSLARDRGRQPQHF. The CDR3 bases are TGTGCCAGCAGCTTAGCTAGGGACAGGGGGCGTCAGCCCCAGCATTTT.

This clonotype was seen ten or more times. The gene calls are TRBV27 and TRBJ2-1; D gene uncertain. V was trimmed by 4 bases and J by 4 bases, leaving 8 bases between them. CDR3 length: 13 residues. Germline V gives CDR1 MNHEY, CDR2 SMNVEV (reference sequence). CDR3 in amino acids: CASSSAPYNEQFF. The DNA of the CDR3 is TGTGCCAGCAGTTCAGCCCCATACAATGAGCAGTTCTTC.

The chain has TRBV20-1 and TRBJ2-3; possibly TRBD1 or TRBD2 for D (5 bases each). The CDR3 loop spans 19 amino acids. Germline V gene sequence: CDR1 DFQATT, CDR2 SNEGSKA (reference sequence). Trimming cost V 0 bases and J 4 bases, with 26 bases left between them. The CDR3, as DNA: TGCAGTGCTAGAGATAGGGGTGGAGTGCGGCCTAGCCCGCCAGATACGCAGTATTTT. Its protein product is CSARDRGGVRPSPPDTQYF.

This chain links TRBV5-1 with TRBJ2-3; TRBD1 is a possible D gene (6 bases). CDR1 is SGHRS and CDR2 is YFSETQ in the germline V gene. The V end was cut by 1 base, the J end by 5 bases, with 14 bases between. This CDR3 spans 15 amino acids. This CDR3 reads CASSLTGPWGDTQYF. Here the CDR3 DNA reads TGCGCCAGCAGCTTGACAGGGCCCTGGGGAGATACGCAGTATTTT.

The chain uses TRBV12-3 or TRBV12-4 and TRBJ1-4; 10 bases map to TRBD1. The J segment lost 0 bases and the V segment lost 6 bases, leaving 7 bases of the junction unmatched. CDR3 length equals 17 residues. The DNA for the CDR3 is TGTGCCAGCAGGACCCGGGACAGGGGAGCAACTAATGAAAAACTGTTTTTT. It yields the protein CASRTRDRGATNEKLFF.

The J gene is TRBJ2-5, the V gene TRBV5-1; the D call may be TRBD1 or TRBD2 (6 bases each). The assigned J gene may be wrong: the sequence end matches TRBJ2-7 better. Germline V gives CDR1 SGHRS, CDR2 YFSETQ. The CDR3 runs 17 residues. Here the CDR3 DNA reads TGCGCCAGCAGCCTCCCCTCGGGGGCGGGGAACCCCTACGAGCAGTACTTC. Encoded protein: CASSLPSGAGNPYEQYF.

The chain has TRBV5-1 and TRBJ1-2, with a tentative D call TRBD1 (6 bases). The CDR3 contains 14 residues. Germline CDR1 reads SGHRS; CDR2 reads YFSETQ. Trimming shortened V by 7 bases and J by 5 bases, and 18 bases separated the two germline ends. The CDR3 spells CASSVTTGLYGYTF. CDR3 nucleotides: TGCGCCAGCTCTGTGACGACAGGCCTTTATGGCTACACCTTC.

This chain joins TRBV30 and TRBJ1-4; D perhaps matches TRBD1 (5 bases). This CDR3 region has 14 residues. The V and J ends lost 0 bases and 4 bases respectively, with 9 bases between them. Germline CDR1 GTSNPN, CDR2 SVGIG (reference sequence). CDR3 coding DNA: TGTGCCTGGAGTGTACGCAGGGTTAATGAAAAACTGTTTTTT. Translating it yields CAWSVRRVNEKLFF.

The chain has TRBV20-1 and TRBJ2-7; D is unclear. Trimming pared 6 bases from V and 3 bases from J, leaving 18 bases between. Germline V gene sequence: CDR1 DFQATT, CDR2 SNEGSKA (reference sequence). This CDR3 spans 14 amino acids. For the CDR3, the DNA is TGCAGTGCGCCCGTCTCGCAACGCGGCTACGAGCAGTACTTC. Translation: CSAPVSQRGYEQYF.

The rearrangement uses TRBV27 and TRBJ2-3; D unresolved. With 6 bases removed from V and 10 bases from J, the gap between germline ends came to 20 bases. Per germline, CDR1 MNHEY and CDR2 SMNVEV (reference sequence). The CDR3 sequence is 14 residues long. The CDR3, as DNA: TGTGCCAGCAGCCAGCTCCCAGATACGCGAGCGCAGTATTTT. It specifies CASSQLPDTRAQYF.

The gene calls are TRBV5-1 and TRBJ2-2; 13 bases are shared with TRBD2. CDR1 is SGHRS, CDR2 YFSETQ, per germline. The J segment lost 8 bases and the V segment lost 0 bases, leaving 7 bases of the junction unmatched. The CDR3 sequence is 17 residues long. The CDR3, as DNA: TGCGCCAGCAGCTTGGCCGGAGGACTAGCGGGAGAGGGGGAGCTGTTTTTT. This translates into CASSLAGGLAGEGELFF. The complete variable domain, with remaining parts taken from reference TRBV5-1 and TRBJ2-2, reads KAGVTQTPRYLIKTRGQQVTLSCSPISGHRSVSWYQQTPGQGLQFLFEYFSETQRNKGNFPGRFSGRQFSNSRSEMNVSTLELGDSALYLCASSLAGGLAGEGELFFGEGSRLTVL.

This clonotype was seen only a few times. DNA for the CDR3: TGTGCCAGCAGTTTACCGGGAGGGACCGATCAGCCCCAGCATTTT. It translates to CASSLPGGTDQPQHF. The genes are TRBV12-3 or TRBV12-4 and TRBJ1-5; D may be TRBD1 (5 bases). This CDR3 spans 15 amino acids. The V end was cut by 2 bases, the J end by 5 bases, with 13 bases between.

The chain combines TRBV9 with TRBJ2-3; D gene uncertain. CDR3 length equals 12 residues. Trimming removed 1 base at V and 5 bases at J, with 5 bases between. Germline V gene data show CDR1 as SGDLS and CDR2 as YYNGEE. The CDR3 DNA reads TGTGCCAGCAGCGTACTTGTAGATACGCAGTATTTT. The encoded protein is CASSVLVDTQYF.

The chain couples TRBV25-1 to TRBJ2-7, with a tentative D call TRBD2 (6 bases). CDR1 and CDR2 from the germline V gene are MGHDK and SYGVNS. V shed 11 bases and J shed 4 bases, with 12 bases lying between them. There are 11 residues in the CDR3. The CDR3 region has the DNA TGTGCCGCCAGTCGGGAGTACGAGCAGTACTTC. It specifies CAASREYEQYF.

The V gene is TRBV20-1, the J gene TRBJ1-1, with TRBD1 matching 7 bases. CDR3 length: 13 amino acids. The ends lost 3 bases at V and 4 bases at J; junction bases unmatched: 5. Germline V gene sequence: CDR1 DFQATT, CDR2 SNEGSKA (reference sequence). CDR3 in DNA: TGCAGTGCTAGTGTCAGGGGGGGCACTGAAGCTTTCTTT. The encoded protein is CSASVRGGTEAFF.

This clonotype was observed a handful of times. This chain links TRBV10-3 with TRBJ1-2; possible D gene TRBD1, 5 bases. Trimming left V 2 bases short and J 4 bases short, with 17 bases between. CDR1 is ENHRY and CDR2 is SYGVKD in the germline V gene. This CDR3 has 16 residues. The CDR3 DNA is TGTGCCATCAGTGAGGGGTTAACGCCTAGGGGCTATGGCTACACCTTC. It yields the protein CAISEGLTPRGYGYTF.

The chain recombines TRBV20-1 with TRBJ1-4; weak D call: TRBD1 (6 bases). The CDR3 is made up of 14 amino acids. V lost 6 bases and J lost 7, with 18 bases in between. The germline V gene encodes CDR1 DFQATT and CDR2 SNEGSKA (reference sequence). The CDR3 region is CSALTEGGPEKLFF. The CDR3 nucleotides read TGCAGTGCCCTGACTGAGGGGGGGCCTGAAAAACTGTTTTTT.